This T cell receptor beta chain was found in a study of T-cell reconstitution after alpha-beta-depleted transplantation in children. The table lists this clonotype with a few counts. Unique molecular identifiers tagged the TCRbeta library. TCRdb reprocessed the PCR reads via MiXCR and lists one record per CDR3 protein. Of some 530,000 distinct CDR3 sequences in the sample, about 12% were seen once. The germline CDR1 and CDR2 sequences are LGHNA and YNFKEQ. V dropped 5 bases and J dropped 5; count of bases not matched to a gene: 9. The CDR3 is 15 amino acids. This receptor was identified in a human donor who donated a stem cell graft to a child with combined immunodeficiency. Sequenced material: PBMCs from the stem cell graft donor, taken from the stem cell graft. V gene TRBV4-2 combines with J gene TRBJ2-3, with 8 bases lining up with TRBD2. CDR3 nucleotide sequence: TGTGCCAGCAGCTTAGGTAGCGGGATTGGAGATACGCAGTATTTT. Translated: CASSLGSGIGDTQYF.